The sequence of this TCR beta chain was determined in a study of blood T cell repertoires in COVID-19. About the research overall: COVID-19 samples collected from the United States, Italy and Spain covered acute and convalescent phases. In each case, the material was cDNA or gDNA derived from T cells, B-cell-depleted T cells, or PBMCs.

The CDR3 loop spans 15 amino acids. Trimming took off 4 bases at V and 0 bases at J, with 12 bases between the two ends. From germline, CDR1 is SGHRS and CDR2 YFSETQ. In the original processing: The authors estimated nucleated cell counts from reference gene primer amplification. The method was immunoSEQ multiplex PCR; TCRdb's version includes in-frame clones alone and lacks a portion of them. Clonal size and the V and J genes are those of that table, whereas D and trimming came from the DNA. This sample has about 160,000 clones, with around 82% found just once. This receptor was obtained from a woman of 80 years or more with active or convalescent COVID-19. The V and J genes are TRBV5-1 and TRBJ2-3; maybe TRBD1 (5 bases). The sample consisted of peripheral blood. The CDR3 DNA sequence: TGCGCCAGCAGCCTGGGCAGGGTGAGCACAGATACGCAGTATTTT. This sequence encodes CASSLGRVSTDTQYF.